This TCR beta chain was identified during a study of OX40 agonist ivuxolimab in advanced cancers. Background on the study: Among those enrolled, mean age was about 58 years (range roughly 20 to 85) and approximately 80% were male.

In the case of this clone: Antigen unknown.

Study-wide findings and caveats: At 0.1 to 3.0 mg/kg and by week 6, CD4+ and CD8+ T cells in the blood had expanded clonally. In general, CD8+ T cells held more expanded clones than CD4+ did, on average. Certain nonresponding patients likewise had low normalized T-cell clonal expansion.

Germline CDR1 reads SQVTM; CDR2 reads ANQGSEA. V shed 0 bases, J shed 5 bases, and the junction held 5 bases outside the gene matches. CDR3 length equals 15 residues. Clones were read by immunoSEQ multiplex PCR, and TCRdb kept only the in-frame ones, dropping some. The sample lists some 5,100 clones; less than 75% were seen once. The sequence derives from an adult with an advanced solid tumor such as melanoma, head and neck, liver or kidney cancer. The chain uses TRBV29-1 and TRBJ2-3; 10 bases agree with TRBD1. The sample consisted of CD4+ or CD8+ T cells sorted from blood, taken in a trial of the OX40 agonist ivuxolimab. The CDR3 DNA reads as TGCAGCGTTGAAGAGCTCGGGACAGGGGTAGATACGCAGTATTTT. Encoded protein: CSVEELGTGVDTQYF.